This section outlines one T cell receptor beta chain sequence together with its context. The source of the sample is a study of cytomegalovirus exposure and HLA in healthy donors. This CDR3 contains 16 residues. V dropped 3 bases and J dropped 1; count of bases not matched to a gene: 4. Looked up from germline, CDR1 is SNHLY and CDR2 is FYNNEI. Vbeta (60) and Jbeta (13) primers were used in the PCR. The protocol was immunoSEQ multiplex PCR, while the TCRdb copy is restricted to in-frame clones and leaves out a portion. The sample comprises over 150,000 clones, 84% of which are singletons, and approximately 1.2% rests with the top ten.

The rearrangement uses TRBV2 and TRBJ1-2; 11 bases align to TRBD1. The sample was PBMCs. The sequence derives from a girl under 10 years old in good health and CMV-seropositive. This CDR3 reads CASSDPGTGGNYGYTF. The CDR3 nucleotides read TGTGCCAGCAGTGACCCCGGGACAGGGGGTAACTATGGCTACACCTTC.